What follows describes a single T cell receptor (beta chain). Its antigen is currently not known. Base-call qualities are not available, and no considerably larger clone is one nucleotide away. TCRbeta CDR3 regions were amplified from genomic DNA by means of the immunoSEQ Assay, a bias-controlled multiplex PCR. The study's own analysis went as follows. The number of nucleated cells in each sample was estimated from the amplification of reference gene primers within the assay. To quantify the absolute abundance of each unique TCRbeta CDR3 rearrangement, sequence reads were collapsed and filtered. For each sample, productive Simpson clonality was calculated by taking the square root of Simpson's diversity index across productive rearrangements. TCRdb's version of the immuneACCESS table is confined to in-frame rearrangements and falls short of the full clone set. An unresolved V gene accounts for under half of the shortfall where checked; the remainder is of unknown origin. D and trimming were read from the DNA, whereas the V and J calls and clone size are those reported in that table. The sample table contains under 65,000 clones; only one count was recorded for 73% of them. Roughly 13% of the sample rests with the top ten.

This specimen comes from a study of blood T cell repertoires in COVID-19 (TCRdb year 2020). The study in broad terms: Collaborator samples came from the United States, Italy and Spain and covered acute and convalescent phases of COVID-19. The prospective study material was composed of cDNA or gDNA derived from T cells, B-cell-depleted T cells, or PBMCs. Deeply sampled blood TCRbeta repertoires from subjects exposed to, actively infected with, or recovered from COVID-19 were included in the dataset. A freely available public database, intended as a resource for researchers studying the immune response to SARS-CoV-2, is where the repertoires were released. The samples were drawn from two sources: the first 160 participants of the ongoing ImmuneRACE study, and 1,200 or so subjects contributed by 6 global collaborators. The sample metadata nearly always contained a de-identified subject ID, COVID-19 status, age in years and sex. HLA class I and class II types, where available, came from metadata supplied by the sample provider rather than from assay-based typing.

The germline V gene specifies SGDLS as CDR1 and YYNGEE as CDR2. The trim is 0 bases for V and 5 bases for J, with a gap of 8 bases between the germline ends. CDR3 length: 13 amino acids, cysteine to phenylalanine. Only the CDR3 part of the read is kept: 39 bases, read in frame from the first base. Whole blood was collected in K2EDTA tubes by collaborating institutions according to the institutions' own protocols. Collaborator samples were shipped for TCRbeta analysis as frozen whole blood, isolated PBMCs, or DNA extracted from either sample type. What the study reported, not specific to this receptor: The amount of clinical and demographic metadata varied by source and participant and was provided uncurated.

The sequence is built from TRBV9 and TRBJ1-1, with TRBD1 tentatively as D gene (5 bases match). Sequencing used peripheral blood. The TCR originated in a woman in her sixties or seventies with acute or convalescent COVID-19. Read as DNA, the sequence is TGTGCCAGCAGCGTAGAGTCAGGGACTGAAGCTTTCTTT. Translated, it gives CASSVESGTEAFF.